The text below deals with one T cell receptor (beta chain). This sample is part of a study of blood T cell repertoires in COVID-19. For the study at large: PBMCs, B-cell-depleted T cells, or T cells provided the cDNA or gDNA that made up the material.

Authors' analysis steps: Amplification with reference gene primers provided the estimates of nucleated cell counts. Sequencing was performed with immunoSEQ multiplex PCR; in TCRdb, only in-frame clones are kept and a portion is missing. That table furnishes V, J and clone size, whereas the DNA furnished D and trimming. The profile shows 65,000 to 70,000 clones, 60% to 80% of them singletons. V was clipped by 0 bases and J by 2 bases, with 8 bases between them. Looked up from germline, CDR1 is SGHNT and CDR2 is YYREEE (reference sequence). This CDR3 has 14 residues. The sequence derives from a woman aged 55-69 years with acute or convalescent COVID-19. Sequencing input: peripheral blood. The chain employs TRBV5-4 and TRBJ1-2; D is ambiguous. The CDR3 protein is CASSLDSSNYGYTF. The CDR3 DNA is TGTGCCAGCAGCTTGGACTCTTCAAACTATGGCTACACCTTC.